This T cell receptor (beta chain) was recorded in a study of T cell responses to AZD1222 COVID-19 vaccine. Study results and limitations: Donors were mostly white British, more females; clonal diversity possibly underestimated.

The repertoire was sequenced with immunoSEQ multiplex PCR; TCRdb's copy has only in-frame clones and lacks some. The sample carries 90,000 to 110,000 clones, around nine tenths recorded once. V gave up 9 bases and J gave up 4 bases, with 16 bases separating them. Germline V gives CDR1 MDHEN, CDR2 SYDVKM. CDR3 length equals 14 residues. With respect to this clone: The antigen is not known.

The chain is built from TRBV28 and TRBJ1-5, with a weak D call TRBD1 (6 bases). This sample comprised peripheral blood, obtained on day 0 of AZD1222 vaccination. The origin of this receptor is an adult in good health. This CDR3 reads CASGPDRMNQPQHF. The CDR3 DNA is TGTGCCAGTGGCCCCGACAGGATGAATCAGCCCCAGCATTTT.